These T cell receptor beta chains were read from a single sample in a study of CD8 T cells in Susac syndrome. Each CDR3 protein is one row after TCRdb ran MiXCR on the immunoSEQ multiplex PCR reads. Of over 95,000 distinct CDR3 sequences in the sample, 80% to 95% were seen once. Sequencing was performed on CD4+ T cells from PBMCs. These receptors came from a human donor in good health. CDR3s include the opening cysteine and the closing phenylalanine or tryptophan. The D gene is left open where the match is weak. Where a row states a size, it is once, few, many or the class of an expanded clone; other rows omit it.

size	D	V	J	CDR3	DNA
.	.	TRBV6-6	TRBJ1-2	CASSYSQIAYGYTF	TGTGCCAGCAGTTACTCTCAGATTGCCTATGGCTACACCTTC
.	.	TRBV5-4	TRBJ1-2	CASSLQGGLEGYTF	TGTGCCAGCAGCTTACAGGGAGGCCTGGAGGGCTACACCTTC
once	.	TRBV29-1	TRBJ2-1	CSVAPGVGPNEQFF	TGCAGCGTTGCCCCGGGGGTCGGCCCCAATGAGCAGTTCTTC
.	.	TRBV18	TRBJ2-3	CASSTGRTGDRDTQYF	TGTGCCAGCTCCACAGGGCGGACGGGGGACCGAGATACGCAGTATTTT
few	TRBD1	TRBV7-9	TRBJ2-7	CASSPRQGEQYF	TGTGCCAGCAGCCCCCGACAGGGAGAGCAGTACTTC
.	.	TRBV19	TRBJ2-4	CASRPYDGAKNIQYF	TGTGCCAGCAGACCTTATGACGGAGCCAAAAACATTCAGTACTTC
.	.	TRBV20-1	TRBJ2-5	CSARTGQETQYF	TGCAGTGCTAGGACAGGTCAAGAGACCCAGTACTTC
.	.	TRBV3-1	TRBJ2-5	CAGSSGPGEETQYF	TGTGCCGGTTCCTCGGGCCCCGGTGAGGAGACCCAGTACTTC
once	.	TRBV20-1	TRBJ2-3	CSADDREVRTDTQYF	TGCAGTGCCGACGACAGGGAGGTGAGGACAGATACGCAGTATTTT
.	.	TRBV19	TRBJ2-1	CASTPRGLGNNEQFF	TGTGCCAGTACTCCCCGGGGACTGGGGAACAATGAGCAGTTCTTC
.	.	TRBV20-1	TRBJ2-1	CSVFPDPQSSYNEQFF	TGCAGTGTATTCCCAGATCCCCAGAGCTCCTACAATGAGCAGTTCTTC
.	.	TRBV7-2	TRBJ2-7	CASSLGTVSYEQYF	TGTGCCAGCAGCTTAGGGACAGTTTCCTACGAGCAGTACTTC
once	.	TRBV5-6	TRBJ1-2	CASSLIRALGYTF	TGTGCCAGCAGCTTGATTCGGGCGCTGGGCTACACCTTC
.	.	TRBV6-6	TRBJ2-2	CASSYLSPVAGELFF	TGTGCCAGCAGTTACTTGTCGCCCGTCGCCGGGGAGCTGTTTTTT
.	TRBD1	TRBV13	TRBJ1-3	CASNRGSGNTIYF	TGTGCCAGCAACAGGGGGTCTGGAAACACCATATATTTT
.	.	TRBV12-3/TRBV12-4	TRBJ2-3	CASSGQAGEGSSTDTQYF	TGTGCCAGCAGTGGACAGGCGGGGGAAGGGAGTAGCACAGATACGCAGTATTTT
.	.	TRBV20-1	TRBJ2-2	CSARDKTPGPKAAGELFF	TGCAGTGCTAGAGACAAAACCCCGGGACCCAAAGCAGCCGGGGAGCTGTTTTTT
.	TRBD1	TRBV6-2/TRBV6-3	TRBJ1-5	CASTEQGEHYQPQHF	TGTGCCAGCACCGAGCAGGGGGAACACTATCAGCCCCAGCATTTT
.	.	TRBV20-1	TRBJ2-3	CSARGGVDTQYF	TGCAGTGCTAGAGGGGGAGTGGATACGCAGTATTTT
.	.	TRBV20-1	TRBJ2-3	CSAWGARGSGGTDTQYF	TGCAGTGCTTGGGGGGCCCGTGGGAGCGGGGGCACAGATACGCAGTATTTT
.	.	TRBV7-2	TRBJ2-7	CASSLPGPAYEQYF	TGTGCCAGCAGCTTGCCAGGGCCGGCCTACGAGCAGTACTTC
.	TRBD2	TRBV9	TRBJ2-1	CASSGGGPSGGASEQFF	TGTGCCAGCAGCGGCGGGGGTCCTAGCGGGGGGGCGTCTGAGCAGTTCTTC
.	TRBD1	TRBV7-3	TRBJ2-7	CASSPGTGSGEQYF	TGTGCCAGCAGCCCAGGGACAGGGTCCGGCGAGCAGTACTTC
.	TRBD1	TRBV25-1	TRBJ1-1	CASTPDGTGVTEAFF	TGTGCCAGCACCCCCGACGGAACAGGGGTCACTGAAGCTTTCTTT
.	.	TRBV7-3	TRBJ2-7	CASSPSSLVFSPEQYF	TGTGCCAGCAGCCCCTCATCCCTAGTTTTCTCTCCGGAGCAGTACTTC
.	.	TRBV7-9	TRBJ1-1	CASSDPNQGPAEAFF	TGTGCCAGCAGCGATCCTAATCAGGGACCAGCTGAAGCTTTCTTT
.	TRBD1	TRBV20-1	TRBJ1-2	CSARQAGGAYGYTF	TGCAGTGCTAGGCAAGCAGGGGGAGCGTATGGCTACACCTTC
.	.	TRBV5-1	TRBJ2-3	CASSLGRQSSDTQYF	TGCGCCAGCAGCTTGGGGAGACAGTCATCAGATACGCAGTATTTT
.	.	TRBV12-3/TRBV12-4	TRBJ2-3	CASSLRVTDTQYF	TGTGCCAGCAGTTTAAGGGTCACAGATACGCAGTATTTT
.	.	TRBV6-1	TRBJ2-2	CASRTSNTGELFF	TGTGCCAGCAGGACGTCGAACACCGGGGAGCTGTTTTTT
.	.	TRBV29-1	TRBJ2-1	CSVDGETSLNEQFF	TGCAGCGTTGACGGCGAGACAAGCCTAAATGAGCAGTTCTTC
.	.	TRBV6-2/TRBV6-3	TRBJ2-1	CASSYGEGGWAGNEQFF	TGTGCCAGCAGTTACGGTGAAGGCGGTTGGGCGGGCAATGAGCAGTTCTTC
.	TRBD2	TRBV10-3	TRBJ2-1	CAVWTSGSLDEQFF	TGTGCCGTCTGGACTAGCGGGAGTCTGGATGAGCAGTTCTTC
.	TRBD2	TRBV25-1	TRBJ2-1	CASSGTSGADVLSSYNEQFF	TGTGCCAGCAGTGGCACTAGCGGGGCTGATGTACTTTCCTCCTACAATGAGCAGTTCTTC
.	.	TRBV30	TRBJ1-5	CAWSVHGGGQPQHF	TGTGCCTGGAGTGTTCATGGGGGCGGTCAGCCCCAGCATTTT
.	TRBD2	TRBV2	TRBJ2-3	CASTPRASGSTDTQYF	TGTGCCAGCACCCCTCGGGCTAGCGGGAGCACAGATACGCAGTATTTT
.	.	TRBV5-4	TRBJ1-1	CASSPPPGPDTEAFF	TGTGCCAGCAGCCCCCCCCCGGGCCCCGACACTGAAGCTTTCTTT
.	TRBD1	TRBV7-8	TRBJ2-3	CASSRTGGADTQYF	TGTGCCAGCAGCCGGACAGGGGGCGCGGATACGCAGTATTTT
.	.	TRBV12-3/TRBV12-4	TRBJ1-1	CASSVSSYTEAFF	TGTGCCAGCAGCGTTAGCTCCTACACTGAAGCTTTCTTT
.	.	TRBV5-5	TRBJ2-3	CASSPLLRQETQYF	TGTGCCAGCAGCCCCCTACTCCGACAGGAAACGCAGTATTTT